This TCR beta chain derives from a study of T cell responses to AZD1222 COVID-19 vaccine. Study-wide results and limits: In all cases, repertoires were sampled only after the peak T cell response. A reported finding is that nearly half of spike-specific TCRs target unmutated variant regions. The donor cohort was predominantly white British with a female majority, and clonal diversity may have been underestimated.

Trimming removed 5 bases at V and 6 bases at J, with 8 bases between. The CDR3 length is 11 residues. Germline CDR1 is MDHEN and CDR2 is SYDVKM. Details on this clone: The antigen is unknown.

TCRdb keeps only in-frame clones here, not all; method: immunoSEQ multiplex PCR. The profile shows approximately 190,000 clones, roughly 92% of them singletons. Some second doses came at about 4 weeks and others at about 12 weeks; these were pooled. The sample in question was peripheral blood, obtained 28 days after the second AZD1222 dose. This chain uses TRBV28 with TRBJ2-7, with a weak D call TRBD1 (5 bases). This clonotype was obtained from an adult who received the AZD1222 COVID-19 vaccine. The CDR3 nucleotides read TGTGCCAGCAGTGCAACAGGCGAGCAGTACTTC. Protein: CASSATGEQYF.